The clone carrying this T cell receptor beta chain was seen repeatedly, ten times or more. No antigen is known for it. These data originate in a study of blood T cells in healthy people across ages. Study conclusions and caveats: Versus aged donors, long-lived donors had higher diversity and more naive CD4+ cells.

Primers used in a second PCR of about 6 to 11 cycles were a sample-barcoded 5' primer and a J-beta primer mix. Every sample gave at least 2.5 million paired-end reads containing CDR3. One entry per CDR3 protein results from TCRdb running MiXCR on the 5' RACE reads. The sample records 1.5 million to 2 million distinct CDR3 sequences, 30% to 40% being singletons. V lost 1 base and J 4 bases, leaving 8 bases between the germline ends. This CDR3 has 14 residues. This sequence joins TRBV12-3 or TRBV12-4 and TRBJ1-5, with D unclear. What was sequenced was blood. The receptor was isolated from a human donor in good health. CDR3: CASSLDYTNQPQHF. The DNA for the CDR3 is TGTGCCAGCAGTTTAGATTACACAAATCAGCCCCAGCATTTT.